Listed below are T cell receptor beta chains from one sample, sequenced in a study of OX40 agonist ivuxolimab in advanced cancers. Some clones are missing from TCRdb's copy, which holds only in-frame ones; the method was immunoSEQ multiplex PCR. The sample has approximately 70,000 clones, roughly 86% seen once. Here the sequenced sample was CD4+ or CD8+ T cells sorted from blood, taken in a trial of the OX40 agonist ivuxolimab. The receptor set was obtained from an adult with an advanced solid tumor such as melanoma, head and neck, liver or kidney cancer. Both conserved end residues are part of each CDR3. The D gene is left open where the match is weak. Part of the rows lack a size; the others show once, few, many or a class for expanded clones.

clone size: .
J gene: TRBJ1-1
V gene: TRBV6-6
D gene: .
CDR3 protein: CASSLATEAFF
CDR3 DNA: TGTGCCAGCAGTTTAGCCACTGAAGCTTTCTTT

clone size: once
J gene: TRBJ2-2
V gene: TRBV5-8
D gene: .
CDR3 protein: CASSWIPGETGELFF
CDR3 DNA: TGTGCCAGCAGCTGGATTCCAGGGGAGACCGGGGAGCTGTTTTTT

clone size: .
J gene: TRBJ2-2
V gene: TRBV6-5
D gene: .
CDR3 protein: CATYTGELFF
CDR3 DNA: TGTGCCACCTACACCGGGGAGCTGTTTTTT

clone size: few
J gene: TRBJ2-7
V gene: TRBV15
D gene: .
CDR3 protein: CATSLGGSSYEQYF
CDR3 DNA: TGTGCCACCAGCCTTGGGGGGAGCTCCTACGAGCAGTACTTC

clone size: .
J gene: TRBJ2-6
V gene: TRBV30
D gene: .
CDR3 protein: CAWSIPGRTKSGANVLTF
CDR3 DNA: TGTGCCTGGAGTATCCCGGGACGAACGAAATCTGGGGCCAACGTCCTGACTTTC

clone size: .
J gene: TRBJ2-6
V gene: TRBV30
D gene: .
CDR3 protein: CAWLTGANVLTF
CDR3 DNA: TGTGCCTGGCTAACTGGGGCCAACGTCCTGACTTTC

clone size: once
J gene: TRBJ2-3
V gene: TRBV4-2
D gene: TRBD1
CDR3 protein: CASSPRTGSTDTQYF
CDR3 DNA: TGTGCCAGCAGCCCCCGGACAGGATCTACAGATACGCAGTATTTT

clone size: .
J gene: TRBJ2-7
V gene: TRBV18
D gene: TRBD1
CDR3 protein: CASSDRVYEQYF
CDR3 DNA: TGTGCCAGCTCAGACAGGGTCTACGAGCAGTACTTC

clone size: .
J gene: TRBJ2-1
V gene: TRBV6-1
D gene: .
CDR3 protein: CASRLNPPRGRQFF
CDR3 DNA: TGTGCCAGCAGACTAAACCCTCCTCGGGGCCGGCAGTTCTTC

clone size: .
J gene: TRBJ1-1
V gene: TRBV5-1
D gene: .
CDR3 protein: CASRVGNTEAFF
CDR3 DNA: TGCGCCAGCAGGGTCGGGAACACTGAAGCTTTCTTT

clone size: few
J gene: TRBJ1-5
V gene: TRBV5-6
D gene: .
CDR3 protein: CASSPSGTSSHSNQPQHF
CDR3 DNA: TGTGCCAGCAGCCCCTCGGGGACAAGTTCCCATAGCAATCAGCCCCAGCATTTT

clone size: few
J gene: TRBJ1-4
V gene: TRBV27
D gene: .
CDR3 protein: CASSLVGENEKLFF
CDR3 DNA: TGTGCCAGCAGTTTAGTGGGGGAAAATGAAAAACTGTTTTTT

clone size: .
J gene: TRBJ2-1
V gene: TRBV27
D gene: .
CDR3 protein: CASSLRGASGLNEQFF
CDR3 DNA: TGTGCCAGCAGTTTAAGGGGGGCTAGCGGTTTGAATGAGCAGTTCTTC

clone size: once
J gene: TRBJ1-2
V gene: TRBV20-1
D gene: .
CDR3 protein: CSARYGGGYTF
CDR3 DNA: TGCAGTGCTAGATACGGGGGAGGCTACACCTTC

clone size: few
J gene: TRBJ1-4
V gene: TRBV6-6
D gene: .
CDR3 protein: CASSTRTEGGEKLFF
CDR3 DNA: TGTGCCAGCAGTACCCGGACAGAGGGAGGTGAAAAACTGTTTTTT

clone size: .
J gene: TRBJ1-2
V gene: TRBV9
D gene: .
CDR3 protein: CASSQGQVYGYTF
CDR3 DNA: TGTGCCAGCAGCCAGGGCCAGGTCTATGGCTACACCTTC

clone size: .
J gene: TRBJ1-1
V gene: TRBV30
D gene: TRBD1
CDR3 protein: CAWRPRDRGNTEAFF
CDR3 DNA: TGTGCCTGGAGACCCAGGGACAGAGGGAACACTGAAGCTTTCTTT

clone size: .
J gene: TRBJ1-6
V gene: TRBV11-3
D gene: TRBD1
CDR3 protein: CASSLDQGGSSYNSPLHF
CDR3 DNA: TGTGCCAGCAGCTTAGATCAGGGGGGATCCTCTTATAATTCACCCCTCCACTTT

clone size: .
J gene: TRBJ2-7
V gene: TRBV7-8
D gene: TRBD2
CDR3 protein: CASSMGLAVTYEQYF
CDR3 DNA: TGTGCCAGCAGCATGGGACTAGCGGTTACCTACGAGCAGTACTTC

clone size: .
J gene: TRBJ1-2
V gene: TRBV7-9
D gene: .
CDR3 protein: CASSPRGVTLNYGYTF
CDR3 DNA: TGTGCCAGCAGCCCTAGAGGAGTAACCCTTAACTATGGCTACACCTTC

clone size: .
J gene: TRBJ2-1
V gene: TRBV10-3
D gene: .
CDR3 protein: CAISESQGLTENEQFF
CDR3 DNA: TGTGCCATCAGTGAGTCTCAGGGACTTACAGAAAATGAGCAGTTCTTC

clone size: few
J gene: TRBJ2-7
V gene: TRBV6-1
D gene: .
CDR3 protein: CASSLQGIKYF
CDR3 DNA: TGTGCCAGCAGCCTCCAGGGAATTAAGTACTTC

clone size: once
J gene: TRBJ1-3
V gene: TRBV30
D gene: TRBD1
CDR3 protein: CAWNPPQGASSGNTIYF
CDR3 DNA: TGTGCCTGGAACCCCCCACAGGGGGCGAGCTCTGGAAACACCATATATTTT

clone size: .
J gene: TRBJ2-3
V gene: TRBV5-6
D gene: TRBD2
CDR3 protein: CASSLAGGPLDTQYF
CDR3 DNA: TGTGCCAGCAGCTTGGCGGGAGGGCCTTTAGATACGCAGTATTTT

clone size: .
J gene: TRBJ1-2
V gene: TRBV5-6
D gene: .
CDR3 protein: CASSLAGVYGYTF
CDR3 DNA: TGTGCCAGCAGCTTGGCCGGGGTCTATGGCTACACCTTC

clone size: .
J gene: TRBJ1-5
V gene: TRBV11-3
D gene: .
CDR3 protein: CASSLGRGPQHF
CDR3 DNA: TGTGCCAGCAGCTTAGGGCGGGGACCCCAGCATTTT

clone size: .
J gene: TRBJ1-5
V gene: TRBV30
D gene: .
CDR3 protein: CAWSTESNQPQHF
CDR3 DNA: TGTGCCTGGAGTACGGAATCCAATCAGCCCCAGCATTTT

clone size: few
J gene: TRBJ1-2
V gene: TRBV6-1
D gene: .
CDR3 protein: CASTVGGSANYGYTF
CDR3 DNA: TGTGCCAGCACCGTCGGGGGCTCAGCTAACTATGGCTACACCTTC

clone size: .
J gene: TRBJ2-1
V gene: TRBV30
D gene: .
CDR3 protein: CASEAETYNEQFF
CDR3 DNA: TGTGCCTCCGAAGCGGAGACCTACAATGAGCAGTTCTTC

clone size: .
J gene: TRBJ1-2
V gene: TRBV6-6
D gene: .
CDR3 protein: CASSQTQARGDYGYTF
CDR3 DNA: TGTGCCAGCAGCCAAACCCAGGCCCGGGGGGACTATGGCTACACCTTC

clone size: .
J gene: TRBJ1-3
V gene: TRBV6-5
D gene: TRBD1
CDR3 protein: CASSLQGMDGNTIYF
CDR3 DNA: TGTGCCAGCAGTCTACAGGGGATGGACGGAAACACCATATATTTT

clone size: .
J gene: TRBJ2-4
V gene: TRBV10-2
D gene: TRBD2
CDR3 protein: CASRLERGAKNIQYF
CDR3 DNA: TGCGCCAGCAGACTTGAGCGGGGAGCCAAAAACATTCAGTACTTC

clone size: once
J gene: TRBJ2-1
V gene: TRBV11-3
D gene: TRBD1
CDR3 protein: CASSPGQGRGSEQFF
CDR3 DNA: TGTGCCAGCAGCCCGGGACAGGGTCGGGGCTCGGAGCAGTTCTTC

clone size: .
J gene: TRBJ2-6
V gene: TRBV4-1
D gene: TRBD1
CDR3 protein: CASSPFPDRGLSGANVLTF
CDR3 DNA: TGCGCCAGCAGCCCCTTTCCGGACAGGGGTCTCTCTGGGGCCAACGTCCTGACTTTC

clone size: .
J gene: TRBJ2-2
V gene: TRBV5-1
D gene: TRBD1
CDR3 protein: CASSSFGTGTNTGELFF
CDR3 DNA: TGCGCCAGCAGCTCCTTCGGGACAGGGACCAACACCGGGGAGCTGTTTTTT

clone size: .
J gene: TRBJ1-3
V gene: TRBV30
D gene: .
CDR3 protein: CAWGRDSGNTIYF
CDR3 DNA: TGTGCCTGGGGCCGAGACTCTGGAAACACCATATATTTT

clone size: .
J gene: TRBJ1-5
V gene: TRBV27
D gene: TRBD1
CDR3 protein: CASSFTGGPIGQPQHF
CDR3 DNA: TGTGCCAGCAGTTTCACAGGGGGACCAATCGGCCAGCCCCAGCATTTT

clone size: .
J gene: TRBJ1-4
V gene: TRBV6-6
D gene: TRBD1
CDR3 protein: CASRRRDSPNEKLFF
CDR3 DNA: TGTGCCAGCAGACGCCGGGACAGCCCCAATGAAAAACTGTTTTTT

clone size: .
J gene: TRBJ2-3
V gene: TRBV2
D gene: TRBD2
CDR3 protein: CASISLAYTDTQYF
CDR3 DNA: TGTGCCAGCATTTCACTAGCGTACACAGATACGCAGTATTTT

clone size: .
J gene: TRBJ1-2
V gene: TRBV5-6
D gene: TRBD1
CDR3 protein: CASSSDRGHRNTF
CDR3 DNA: TGTGCCAGCAGTTCAGACAGGGGCCACAGAAACACCTTC

clone size: .
J gene: TRBJ1-4
V gene: TRBV11-2
D gene: .
CDR3 protein: CASSLGQLFNEKLFF
CDR3 DNA: TGTGCCAGCAGCCTAGGACAGCTTTTTAATGAAAAACTGTTTTTT

clone size: .
J gene: TRBJ1-2
V gene: TRBV15
D gene: .
CDR3 protein: CATSRDRGDGSGYTF
CDR3 DNA: TGTGCCACCAGCAGAGACCGGGGGGACGGAAGTGGCTACACCTTC

clone size: .
J gene: TRBJ2-6
V gene: TRBV7-3
D gene: .
CDR3 protein: CASSEEGAGANVLTF
CDR3 DNA: TGTGCCAGCAGCGAAGAAGGGGCTGGGGCCAACGTCCTGACTTTC

clone size: once
J gene: TRBJ2-3
V gene: TRBV7-8
D gene: .
CDR3 protein: CASSDQRTGIDTQYF
CDR3 DNA: TGTGCCAGCAGCGACCAGAGGACGGGGATTGATACGCAGTATTTT

clone size: .
J gene: TRBJ2-3
V gene: TRBV4-1
D gene: .
CDR3 protein: CASSQDRVTTADTQYF
CDR3 DNA: TGCGCCAGCAGCCAAGATCGCGTCACAACGGCAGATACGCAGTATTTT

clone size: .
J gene: TRBJ2-2
V gene: TRBV7-9
D gene: .
CDR3 protein: CASSPWTDTGELFF
CDR3 DNA: TGTGCCAGCAGCCCTTGGACGGACACCGGGGAGCTGTTTTTT

clone size: .
J gene: TRBJ2-2
V gene: TRBV19
D gene: .
CDR3 protein: CASRGPYTGELFF
CDR3 DNA: TGTGCCAGTAGGGGACCCTACACCGGGGAGCTGTTTTTT

clone size: .
J gene: TRBJ2-6
V gene: TRBV11-2
D gene: .
CDR3 protein: CASSSTTPSGANVLTF
CDR3 DNA: TGTGCCAGCAGCTCCACTACCCCGTCTGGGGCCAACGTCCTGACTTTC

clone size: .
J gene: TRBJ1-6
V gene: TRBV19
D gene: .
CDR3 protein: CASSTRPESPLHF
CDR3 DNA: TGTGCCAGTAGTACCCGCCCGGAATCACCCCTCCACTTT

clone size: .
J gene: TRBJ2-3
V gene: TRBV5-6
D gene: TRBD2
CDR3 protein: CASSPPTSHTQYF
CDR3 DNA: TGTGCCAGCAGCCCCCCGACTAGCCATACGCAGTATTTT

clone size: .
J gene: TRBJ1-5
V gene: TRBV30
D gene: .
CDR3 protein: CAWSTTGLSNQPQHF
CDR3 DNA: TGTGCCTGGAGTACTACGGGGCTTAGCAATCAGCCCCAGCATTTT

clone size: .
J gene: TRBJ2-7
V gene: TRBV21-1
D gene: .
CDR3 protein: CASSAPGQESYEQYF
CDR3 DNA: TGTGCCAGCAGCGCACCGGGACAGGAGTCCTACGAGCAGTACTTC

clone size: .
J gene: TRBJ1-2
V gene: TRBV7-2
D gene: .
CDR3 protein: CASSLAPVGGGWEGYTF
CDR3 DNA: TGTGCCAGCAGCTTAGCTCCCGTGGGCGGGGGCTGGGAAGGCTACACCTTC

clone size: .
J gene: TRBJ2-7
V gene: TRBV19
D gene: TRBD1
CDR3 protein: CASSITSGTGNEQYF
CDR3 DNA: TGTGCCAGTAGTATAACCTCCGGGACAGGGAACGAGCAGTACTTC

clone size: .
J gene: TRBJ2-3
V gene: TRBV7-6
D gene: .
CDR3 protein: CASSLGTTTLDTQYF
CDR3 DNA: TGTGCCAGCAGCTTAGGTACCACTACTTTGGATACGCAGTATTTT

clone size: .
J gene: TRBJ1-2
V gene: TRBV6-6
D gene: .
CDR3 protein: CASSYDPQGYGYTF
CDR3 DNA: TGTGCCAGCAGTTACGACCCCCAAGGCTATGGCTACACCTTC

clone size: .
J gene: TRBJ1-1
V gene: TRBV5-1
D gene: .
CDR3 protein: CASATGGNTEAFF
CDR3 DNA: TGCGCCAGCGCAACCGGAGGGAACACTGAAGCTTTCTTT